This TCR beta chain was recorded in a study of identical twins. With 2 bases clipped from V and 2 bases from J, the junction kept 6 bases outside the gene matches. The germline CDR1 and CDR2 sequences are SNHLY and FYNNEI. CDR3 length: 15 residues. TCRdb independently ran MiXCR on the 5' RACE reads; one entry per CDR3 protein. The sample carries 700,000 or so distinct CDR3 sequences, less than 25% recorded once. This clonotype was observed a few times. These same data were also listed under a study on T cells expressing NK-cell markers.

Sequenced material: PBMCs. This chain uses TRBV2 with TRBJ2-7; the match to TRBD1 covers 7 bases. This clonotype was obtained from a woman between 18 and 29 years old in good health. The CDR3 sequence: CASSEPRDSPYEQYF. The CDR3, as DNA: TGTGCCAGCAGTGAACCCCGGGACAGTCCCTACGAGCAGTACTTC.